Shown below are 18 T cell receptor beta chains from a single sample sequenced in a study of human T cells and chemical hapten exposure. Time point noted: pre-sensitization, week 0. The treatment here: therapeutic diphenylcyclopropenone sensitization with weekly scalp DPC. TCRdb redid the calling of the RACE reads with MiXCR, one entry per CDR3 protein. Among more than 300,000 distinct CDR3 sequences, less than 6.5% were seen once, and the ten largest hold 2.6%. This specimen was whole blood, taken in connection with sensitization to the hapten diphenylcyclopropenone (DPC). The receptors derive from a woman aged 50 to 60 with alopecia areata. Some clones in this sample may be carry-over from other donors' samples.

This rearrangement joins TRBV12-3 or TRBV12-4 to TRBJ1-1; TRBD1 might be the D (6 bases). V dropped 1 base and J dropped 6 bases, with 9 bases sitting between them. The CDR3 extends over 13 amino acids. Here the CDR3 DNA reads TGTGCCAGCAGTTTAGAAGGGGGGTCTGAAGCTTTCTTT. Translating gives CASSLEGGSEAFF.

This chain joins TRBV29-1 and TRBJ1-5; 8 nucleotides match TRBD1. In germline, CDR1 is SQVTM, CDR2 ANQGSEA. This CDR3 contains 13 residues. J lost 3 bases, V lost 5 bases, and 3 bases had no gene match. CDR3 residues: CSVQDRVNQPQHF. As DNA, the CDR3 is TGCAGCGTTCAGGACAGGGTCAATCAGCCCCAGCATTTT.

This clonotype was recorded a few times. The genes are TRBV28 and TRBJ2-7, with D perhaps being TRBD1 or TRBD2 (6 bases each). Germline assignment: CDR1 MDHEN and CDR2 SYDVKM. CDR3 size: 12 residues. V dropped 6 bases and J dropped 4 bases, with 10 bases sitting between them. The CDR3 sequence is CASREGVYEQYF. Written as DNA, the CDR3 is TGTGCCAGCAGGGAGGGGGTTTACGAGCAGTACTTC.

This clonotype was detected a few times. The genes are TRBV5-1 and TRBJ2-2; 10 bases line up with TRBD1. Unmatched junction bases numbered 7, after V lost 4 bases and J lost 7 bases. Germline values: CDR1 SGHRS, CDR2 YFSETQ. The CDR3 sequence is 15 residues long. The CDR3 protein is CASSDATGGNGELFF. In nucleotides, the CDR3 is TGCGCCAGCAGCGACGCGACAGGGGGCAACGGGGAGCTGTTTTTT.

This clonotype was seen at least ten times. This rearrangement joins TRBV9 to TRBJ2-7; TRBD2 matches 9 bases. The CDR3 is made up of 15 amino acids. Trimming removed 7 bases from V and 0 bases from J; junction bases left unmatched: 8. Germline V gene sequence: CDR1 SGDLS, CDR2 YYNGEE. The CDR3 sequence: CASSKTSGTSYEQYF. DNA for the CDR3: TGTGCCAGCTCGAAGACTAGCGGAACCTCCTACGAGCAGTACTTC.

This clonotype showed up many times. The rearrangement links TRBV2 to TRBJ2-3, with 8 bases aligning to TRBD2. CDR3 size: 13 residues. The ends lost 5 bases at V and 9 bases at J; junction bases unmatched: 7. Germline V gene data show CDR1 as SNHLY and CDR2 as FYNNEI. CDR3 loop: CASSKPGGPTQYF. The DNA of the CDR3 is TGTGCCAGCAGTAAACCGGGGGGGCCGACGCAGTATTTT.

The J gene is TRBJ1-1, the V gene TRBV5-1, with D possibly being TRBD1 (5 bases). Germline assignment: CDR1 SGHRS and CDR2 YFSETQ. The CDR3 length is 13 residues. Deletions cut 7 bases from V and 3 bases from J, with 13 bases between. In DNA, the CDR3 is TGCGCCAGCGCGAGGGGCAGGGACACTGAAGCTTTCTTT. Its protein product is CASARGRDTEAFF.

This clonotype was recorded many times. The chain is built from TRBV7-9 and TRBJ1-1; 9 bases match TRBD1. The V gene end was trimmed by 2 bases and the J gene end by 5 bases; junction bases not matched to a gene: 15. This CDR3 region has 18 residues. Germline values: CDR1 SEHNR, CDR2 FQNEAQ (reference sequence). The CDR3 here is CASSLRTRGTGGITEAFF. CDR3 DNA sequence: TGTGCCAGCAGCTTAAGGACCCGGGGTACAGGGGGCATAACTGAAGCTTTCTTT. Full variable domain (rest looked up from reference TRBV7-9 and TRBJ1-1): DTGVSQNPRHKITKRGQNVTFRCDPISEHNRLYWYRQTLGQGPEFLTYFQNEAQLEKSRLLSDRFSAERPKGSFSTLEIQRTEQGDSAMYLCASSLRTRGTGGITEAFFGQGTRLTVV.

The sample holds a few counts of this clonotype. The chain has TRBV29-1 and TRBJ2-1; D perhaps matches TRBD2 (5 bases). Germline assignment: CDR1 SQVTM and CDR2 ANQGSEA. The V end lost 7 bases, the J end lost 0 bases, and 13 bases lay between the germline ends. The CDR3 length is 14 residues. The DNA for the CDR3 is TGCAGCGGAAGACCGGGGAGCTCCTACAATGAGCAGTTCTTC. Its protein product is CSGRPGSSYNEQFF.

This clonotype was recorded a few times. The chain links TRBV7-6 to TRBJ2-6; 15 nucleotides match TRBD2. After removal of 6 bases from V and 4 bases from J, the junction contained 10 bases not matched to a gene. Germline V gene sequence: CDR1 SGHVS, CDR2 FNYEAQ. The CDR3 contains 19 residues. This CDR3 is CASRPGLAGGPRGANVLTF. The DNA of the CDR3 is TGTGCCAGCAGACCCGGACTAGCGGGAGGGCCGAGGGGGGCCAACGTCCTGACTTTC.

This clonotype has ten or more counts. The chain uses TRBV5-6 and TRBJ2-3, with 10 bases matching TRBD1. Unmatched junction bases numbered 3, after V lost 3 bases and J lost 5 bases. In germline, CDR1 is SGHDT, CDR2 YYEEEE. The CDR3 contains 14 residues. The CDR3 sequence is CASSWGTGEDTQYF. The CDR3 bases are TGTGCCAGCAGCTGGGGGACAGGGGAAGATACGCAGTATTTT.

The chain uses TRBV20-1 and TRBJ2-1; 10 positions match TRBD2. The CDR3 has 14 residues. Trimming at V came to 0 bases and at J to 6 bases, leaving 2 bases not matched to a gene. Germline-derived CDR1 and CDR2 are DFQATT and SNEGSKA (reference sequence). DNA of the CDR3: TGCAGTGCTAGAGATTGGACTAGCGGCAATGAGCAGTTCTTC. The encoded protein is CSARDWTSGNEQFF.

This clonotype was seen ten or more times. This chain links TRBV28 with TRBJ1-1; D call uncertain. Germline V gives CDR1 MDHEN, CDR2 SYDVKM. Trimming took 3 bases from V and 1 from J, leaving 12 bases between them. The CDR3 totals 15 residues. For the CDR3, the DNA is TGTGCCAGCAGTTTCCCCCCCCTGGCGAACACTGAAGCTTTCTTT. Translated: CASSFPPLANTEAFF.

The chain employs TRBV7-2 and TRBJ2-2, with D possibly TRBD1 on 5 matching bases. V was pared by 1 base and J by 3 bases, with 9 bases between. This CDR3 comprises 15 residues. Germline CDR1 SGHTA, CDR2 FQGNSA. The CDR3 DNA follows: TGTGCCAGCAGCTTAGGTTCAGGGCACACCGGGGAGCTGTTTTTT. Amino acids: CASSLGSGHTGELFF. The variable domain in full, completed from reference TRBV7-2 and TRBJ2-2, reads GAGVSQSPSNKVTEKGKDVELRCDPISGHTALYWYRQSLGQGLEFLIYFQGNSAPDKSGLPSDRFSAERTGGSVSTLTIQRTQQEDSAVYLCASSLGSGHTGELFFGEGSRLTVL.

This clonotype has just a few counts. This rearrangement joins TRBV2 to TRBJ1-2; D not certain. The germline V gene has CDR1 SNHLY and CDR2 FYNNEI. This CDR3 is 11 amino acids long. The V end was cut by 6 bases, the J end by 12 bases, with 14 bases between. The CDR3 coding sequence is TGTGCCAGCAGGGGTGACTTTAGCGACACCTTC. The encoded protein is CASRGDFSDTF.

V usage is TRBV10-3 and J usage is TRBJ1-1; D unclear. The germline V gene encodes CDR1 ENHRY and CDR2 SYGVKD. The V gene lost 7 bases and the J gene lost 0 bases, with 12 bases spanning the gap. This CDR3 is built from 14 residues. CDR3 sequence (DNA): TGTGCCATCAATTCGGAAGGCATGAACACTGAAGCTTTCTTT. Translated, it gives CAINSEGMNTEAFF.

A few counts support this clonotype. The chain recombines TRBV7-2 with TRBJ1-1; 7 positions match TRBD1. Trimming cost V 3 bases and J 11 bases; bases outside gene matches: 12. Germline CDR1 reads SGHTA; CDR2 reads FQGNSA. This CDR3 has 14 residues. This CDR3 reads CASSFRREGARAFF. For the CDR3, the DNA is TGTGCCAGCAGCTTCCGAAGAGAGGGGGCGCGGGCTTTCTTT.

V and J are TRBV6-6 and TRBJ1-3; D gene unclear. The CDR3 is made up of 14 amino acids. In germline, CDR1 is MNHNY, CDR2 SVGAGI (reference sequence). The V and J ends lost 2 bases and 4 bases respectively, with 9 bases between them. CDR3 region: CASSYIDQGNTIYF. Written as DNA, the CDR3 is TGTGCCAGCAGTTACATCGACCAGGGAAACACCATATATTTT.